These 9 T cell receptor beta chains were sequenced from one sample in a study of blood T cell repertoires in COVID-19. TCRdb keeps only in-frame clones here, not all; method: immunoSEQ multiplex PCR. This sample yields more than 200,000 clones, of which around 88% are seen a single time; 6.3% belongs to the top ten. The sample comprised peripheral blood. The receptors derive from a woman in her 30s with COVID-19, enrolled during active disease.

This chain connects TRBV2 to TRBJ2-1; 8 bases match TRBD2. Unmatched junction bases numbered 8, after V lost 4 bases and J lost 6 bases. The germline CDR1 and CDR2 sequences are SNHLY and FYNNEI. CDR3 size: 15 residues. The CDR3 DNA is TGTGCCAGCAGTGGGACGGGAGGGAGGAGCAATGAGCAGTTCTTC. Protein: CASSGTGGRSNEQFF.

The chain uses TRBV28 and TRBJ1-2; perhaps TRBD1 as D (6 bases). Trimming shortened V by 7 bases and J by 2 bases, and 14 bases separated the two germline ends. CDR1 and CDR2 (germline): MDHEN, SYDVKM. The CDR3 spans 14 residues. The CDR3 loop reads CASTLGQGNYGYTF. CDR3 nucleotide sequence: TGTGCCAGCACCCTGGGGCAGGGGAACTATGGCTACACCTTC.

The J gene is TRBJ1-1, the V gene TRBV7-2; the D gene is possibly TRBD1 (5 bases). CDR3 length: 15 amino acids. Trimming shortened V by 2 bases and J by 4 bases, and 14 bases separated the two germline ends. The germline V gene encodes CDR1 SGHTA and CDR2 FQGNSA. This CDR3 reads CASSLLMGLTTEAFF. CDR3 nucleotides: TGTGCCAGCAGCTTACTAATGGGGCTGACCACTGAAGCTTTCTTT.

This chain uses TRBV28 with TRBJ2-3, with TRBD1 as a possible D gene (5 bases). The length of the CDR3 is 14 residues. V lost 3 bases, J lost 4 bases, and 11 bases lay in between. Germline V gene data show CDR1 as MDHEN and CDR2 as SYDVKM. The CDR3 nucleotides are TGTGCCAGCAGTTTTCCCGACAGAGCAGATACGCAGTATTTT. Residues: CASSFPDRADTQYF. The full variable domain, completed using reference TRBV28 and TRBJ2-3, is DVKVTQSSRYLVKRTGEKVFLECVQDMDHENMFWYRQDPGLGLRLIYFSYDVKMKEKGDIPEGYSVSREKKERFSLILESASTNQTSMYLCASSFPDRADTQYFGPGTRLTVL.

Notes on this clone: One end of the junction is discordant with germline, which a read error may explain. Other DNA sequences in this sample translate to the same CDR3. The chain carries TRBV2 and TRBJ1-2; D remains ambiguous. The germline CDR1 and CDR2 sequences are SNHLY and FYNNEI. The CDR3 is 12 residues long. CDR3 in amino acids: CASNVYRDGYTF. In nucleotides, the CDR3 is TGCGCCAGCAATGTCTATCGGGATGGCTACACCTTC.

The rearrangement links TRBV7-2 to TRBJ2-3, with D possibly TRBD1 on 5 matching bases. The germline V gene encodes CDR1 SGHTA and CDR2 FQGNSA. The V and J ends lost 5 bases and 6 bases respectively, with 15 bases between them. The CDR3 covers 14 residues. Here the CDR3 DNA reads TGTGCCAGCAGCCCGAACCCTGGGGCCGATACGCAGTATTTT. Amino acid sequence: CASSPNPGADTQYF.

This clone was detected once. The chain uses TRBV6-5 and TRBJ2-5; 10 nucleotides agree with TRBD1. Trimming at V came to 6 bases and at J to 4 bases, leaving 2 bases not matched to a gene. Germline V gene data show CDR1 as MNHEY and CDR2 as SVGAGI. The CDR3 sequence is 13 residues long. The CDR3 nucleotides read TGTGCCAGCAGGACAGGGGGCCGAGAGACCCAGTACTTC. Protein sequence: CASRTGGRETQYF.

The genes are TRBV11-2 and TRBJ2-2; TRBD1 agrees at 10 bases. V lost 4 bases, J lost 6 bases, and 5 bases stayed unmatched. CDR3 size: 15 residues. CDR1 SGHAT and CDR2 FQNNGV come from the germline V gene. The CDR3, as DNA: TGTGCCAGCAGCTCGGGACAGGGGAGCCCCGGGGAGCTGTTTTTT. Protein product: CASSSGQGSPGELFF.

The V call is TRBV28, the J call TRBJ2-7; the match to TRBD1 covers 12 bases. Trimming took 3 bases from V and 7 from J; bases not matched to a gene: 13. The CDR3 is made up of 17 amino acids. Germline V lookup: CDR1 MDHEN, CDR2 SYDVKM. CDR3 loop: CASSFRWRDRGLDEQYF. The CDR3 DNA follows: TGTGCCAGCAGTTTCAGATGGAGGGACAGGGGGCTGGATGAGCAGTACTTC.